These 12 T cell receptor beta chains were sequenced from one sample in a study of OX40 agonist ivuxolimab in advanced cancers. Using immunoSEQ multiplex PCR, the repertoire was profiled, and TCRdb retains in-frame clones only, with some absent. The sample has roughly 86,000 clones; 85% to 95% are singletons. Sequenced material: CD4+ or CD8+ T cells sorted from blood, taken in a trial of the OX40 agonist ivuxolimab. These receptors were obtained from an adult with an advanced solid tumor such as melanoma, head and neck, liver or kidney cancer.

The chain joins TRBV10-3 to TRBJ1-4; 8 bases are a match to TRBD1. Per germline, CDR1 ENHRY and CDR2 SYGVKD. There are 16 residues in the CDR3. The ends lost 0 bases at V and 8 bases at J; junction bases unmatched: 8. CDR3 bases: TGTGCCATCAGTGAGTCCCCGACAGGGGCAGGGGAAAAACTGTTTTTT. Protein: CAISESPTGAGEKLFF.

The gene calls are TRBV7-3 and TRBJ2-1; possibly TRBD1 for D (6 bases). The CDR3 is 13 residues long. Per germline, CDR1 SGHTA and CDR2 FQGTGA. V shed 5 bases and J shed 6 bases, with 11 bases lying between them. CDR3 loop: CASSTGTSNEQFF. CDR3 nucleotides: TGTGCCAGCAGCACCGGGACATCCAATGAGCAGTTCTTC.

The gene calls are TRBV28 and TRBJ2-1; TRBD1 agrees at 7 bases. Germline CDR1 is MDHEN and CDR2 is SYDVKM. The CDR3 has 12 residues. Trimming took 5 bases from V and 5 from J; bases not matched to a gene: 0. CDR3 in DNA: TGTGCCAGCAGTGGGACAGACAATGAGCAGTTCTTC. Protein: CASSGTDNEQFF.

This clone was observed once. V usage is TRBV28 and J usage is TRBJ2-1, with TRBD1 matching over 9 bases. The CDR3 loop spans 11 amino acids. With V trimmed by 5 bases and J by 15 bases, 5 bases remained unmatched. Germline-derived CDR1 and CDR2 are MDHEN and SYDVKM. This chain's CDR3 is CASSTDRGTFF. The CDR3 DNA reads TGTGCCAGCAGTACGGACAGGGGCACGTTCTTC. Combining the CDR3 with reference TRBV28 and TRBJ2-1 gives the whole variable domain DVKVTQSSRYLVKRTGEKVFLECVQDMDHENMFWYRQDPGLGLRLIYFSYDVKMKEKGDIPEGYSVSREKKERFSLILESASTNQTSMYLCASSTDRGTFFGPGTRLTVL.

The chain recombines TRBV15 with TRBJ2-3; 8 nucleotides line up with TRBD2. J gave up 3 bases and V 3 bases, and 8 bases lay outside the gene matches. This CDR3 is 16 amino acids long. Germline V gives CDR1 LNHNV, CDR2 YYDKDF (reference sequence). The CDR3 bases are TGTGCCACCAGCAGGGGGGGCGGGAGGAGTACAGATACGCAGTATTTT. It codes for CATSRGGGRSTDTQYF.

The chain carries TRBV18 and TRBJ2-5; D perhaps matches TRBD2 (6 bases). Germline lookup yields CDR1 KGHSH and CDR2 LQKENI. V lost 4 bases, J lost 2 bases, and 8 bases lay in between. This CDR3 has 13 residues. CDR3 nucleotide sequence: TGTGCCAGCTCACGGGGACTGCAAGAGACCCAGTACTTC. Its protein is CASSRGLQETQYF.

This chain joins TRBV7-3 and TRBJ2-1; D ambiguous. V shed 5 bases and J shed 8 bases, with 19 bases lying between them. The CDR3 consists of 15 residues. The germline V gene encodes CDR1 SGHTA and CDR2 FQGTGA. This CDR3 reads CASSTAGDLGYEQFF. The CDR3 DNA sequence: TGTGCCAGCAGCACCGCTGGAGATTTAGGCTATGAGCAGTTCTTC.

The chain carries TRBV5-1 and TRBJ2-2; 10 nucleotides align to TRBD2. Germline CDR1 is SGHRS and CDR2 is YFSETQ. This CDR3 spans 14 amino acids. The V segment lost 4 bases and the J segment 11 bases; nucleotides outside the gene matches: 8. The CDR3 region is CASSIGLADQELFF. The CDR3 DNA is TGCGCCAGCAGCATCGGACTAGCGGATCAAGAGCTGTTTTTT.

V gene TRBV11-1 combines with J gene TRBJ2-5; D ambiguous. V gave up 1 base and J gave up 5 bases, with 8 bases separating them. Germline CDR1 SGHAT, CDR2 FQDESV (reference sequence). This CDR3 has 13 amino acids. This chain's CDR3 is CASSLVLPETQYF. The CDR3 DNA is TGTGCCAGCAGCTTAGTACTCCCTGAGACCCAGTACTTC.

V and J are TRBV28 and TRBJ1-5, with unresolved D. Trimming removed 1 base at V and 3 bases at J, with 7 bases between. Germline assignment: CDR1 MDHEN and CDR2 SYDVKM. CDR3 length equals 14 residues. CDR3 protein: CASSLLQVNQPQHF. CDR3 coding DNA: TGTGCCAGCAGTTTATTGCAGGTCAATCAGCCCCAGCATTTT.

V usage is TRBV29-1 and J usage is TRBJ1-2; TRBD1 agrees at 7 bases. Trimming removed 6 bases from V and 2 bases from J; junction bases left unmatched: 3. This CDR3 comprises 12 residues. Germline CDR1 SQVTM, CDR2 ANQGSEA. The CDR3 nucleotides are TGCAGCGTAGAACAGGGGAACTATGGCTACACCTTC. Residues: CSVEQGNYGYTF.

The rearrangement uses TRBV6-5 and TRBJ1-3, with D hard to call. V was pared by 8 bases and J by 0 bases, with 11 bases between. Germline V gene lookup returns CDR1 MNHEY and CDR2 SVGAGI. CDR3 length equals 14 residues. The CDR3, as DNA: TGTGCCAGCCACGAGGAGCGCTCTGGAAACACCATATATTTT. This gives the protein CASHEERSGNTIYF.